Listed here is a single T cell receptor (beta chain). Germline V gives CDR1 SGHRS, CDR2 YFSETQ. This CDR3 comprises 16 residues. The V and J ends lost 3 bases and 6 bases, in that order; junction bases with no gene match: 10. The sample comes from a study of blood T cell repertoires in COVID-19. As for the study in general: The study drew acute and convalescent COVID-19 samples from the United States, Italy and Spain.

Under the authors' procedure: Using reference gene primer amplification, nucleated cell counts were estimated. Method: immunoSEQ multiplex PCR; TCRdb's copy keeps in-frame clones and lacks some. That table gives V, J and clone size, and the DNA gave D and trimming. The table has 95,000 to 150,000 clones, roughly 69% seen once. The chain has TRBV5-1 and TRBJ2-2, with 8 bases matching TRBD2. The source of this sequence is a woman in her seventies with acute or convalescent COVID-19. The sequenced sample was peripheral blood. This CDR3 is CASSSIAGNGAGELFF. The CDR3 nucleotides read TGCGCCAGCAGCTCCATAGCGGGGAACGGGGCCGGGGAGCTGTTTTTT.